This T cell receptor beta chain was captured by sequencing in a study of T cells in Graves' hyperthyroidism and ophthalmopathy (dated by TCRdb to between 2019 and 2020). The study in broad terms: Peripheral blood samples were taken at the time of initial diagnosis, prior to any treatment. To identify distinguishing TCR V-J signatures, a discovery cohort of 100 patients was used, comprising approximately 40 with Graves' ophthalmopathy and roughly 60 with stable Graves' hyperthyroidism. Whether ophthalmopathy could be predicted prospectively was tested in an independent validation cohort made up of 18 hyperthyroidism patients plus 17 patients who later progressed to ophthalmopathy. The 100 discovery patients were divided at random into training and test sets in a 7:3 ratio. In more than five Graves' hyperthyroidism patients, the study also compared T-cell repertoires from thyroid tissue with T-cell repertoires from blood. After sampling, hyperthyroidism patients received methimazole starting at 30 mg daily, and ophthalmopathy patients received high-dose intravenous methylprednisolone. TCR Vbeta CDR3 sequencing of some 140 peripheral blood samples (roughly 43 ophthalmopathy, about 80 hyperthyroidism and 17 progressor patients) is reported in the paper.

Study-wide conclusions, independent of this receptor: In validation, the model predicted progression to ophthalmopathy with over 65% sensitivity and around 72% specificity, a median of about six months before onset. A model built on a 13 V-J signature distinguished ophthalmopathy from stable hyperthyroidism, reaching around 88% sensitivity and 81.08% specificity in cross-validation and 80%/75% in testing. Sample size was not statistically predetermined, and investigators were not blinded to group allocation. Most expanded thyroid clonotypes (frequency above 0.001) were also detected in blood, suggesting blood repertoires may reflect thyroid immune responses.

V is pared back by 6 bases and J by 7 bases, with 16 bases lying between the germline termini. The CDR3 runs 14 residues from the cysteine to the phenylalanine. Of the read, only the CDR3 DNA is kept; its 42 bases are in frame from base 1. Reading the germline V gene gives CDR1 MDHEN and CDR2 SYDVKM. Stable Graves' hyperthyroidism was defined as the absence of progression to ophthalmopathy over 18 months of follow-up. Hyperthyroidism patients were aged 18 to 65 years and newly diagnosed, with disease duration of less than 2 months. Any patient with an uncontrolled infection, another autoimmune disease, pregnancy or lactation was excluded. Clinical symptoms, serum thyroxine and TRAb, thyroid ultrasound, and orbital computed tomography formed the basis for the diagnoses. Ficoll-Paque density gradient centrifugation was used to isolate PBMCs from approximately 10 ml of fresh peripheral blood. Trizol reagent was used to extract total RNA, and RNA quality was then checked on an Agilent 2100 Bioanalyzer.

The TCR beta CDR3 regions were amplified from the RNA transcripts. A first-round RT-PCR of the TCR CDR3 used the HTBI primer set with the Qiagen OneStep RT-PCR kit. The libraries were constructed in a second round of multiplex PCR and then size-selected and purified. The libraries were sequenced on an Illumina HiSeq2000 using paired-end 100 bp reads. The original pipeline was this. SOAPnuke was used to process the raw data, throwing out any read that contained adapters or uncalled bases, had a mean Phred below 15, or lacked an exact constant-primer or identifier match. High-quality paired reads were merged with COPE v1.2.5, and unique nucleotide sequences were defined as clonotypes. MiTCR v1.1 was used to align clonotypes to the IMGT TRBV, TRBD and TRBJ reference segments. The analysis included only V-J combinations with a frequency above 0.0001, which together covered 99% to 99.2% of the repertoires. The TCS score was defined as the ratio of F50 (clonal expansion) to E x V (chaos), calculated using BLOSUM62-based TCRdist between CDR3 peptides within each V-J. Welch's t-statistics and random forest reduced 450 to 600 V-J features to 13, which were used in a naive Bayes classifier (R e1071). TCRdb cleaned the public reads at Q25 with fastp, built clones with MiXCR and kept in-frame beta chains. Entries that share a CDR3 protein sequence are merged under the most common genes and DNA. The V and J calls and clone size come from TCRdb's table, not from the authors' own analysis. Recorded for this sample are more than 600,000 distinct CDR3 sequences; about 17% of them occurred a single time. The ten largest clones represent roughly 8% of the sample.

As for this clonotype: What this receptor recognizes is not known. No base-level quality is on record; no much larger clone is a single base apart.

The clonotype was recovered from a man aged 18 to 29 with Graves' hyperthyroidism. The sequenced material came from blood. The chain employs TRBV28 and TRBJ1-5; no D gene is confidently identified. DNA sequence: TGTGCCAGCAGCCCCGGGGAAGGGAGGCAGCCCCAGCATTTT. Protein translation: CASSPGEGRQPQHF. The CDR3, completed at both ends by the reference TRBV28 and TRBJ1-5 genes, gives the full variable domain DVKVTQSSRYLVKRTGEKVFLECVQDMDHENMFWYRQDPGLGLRLIYFSYDVKMKEKGDIPEGYSVSREKKERFSLILESASTNQTSMYLCASSPGEGRQPQHFGDGTRLSIL.